This is a list of T cell receptor beta chains from one sample in a study of radiotherapy plus CTLA-4 blockade in lung cancer. Measured with immunoSEQ multiplex PCR; TCRdb has only the in-frame clones, and not every one. The table shows 80,000 or so clones, with 60% to 85% occurring only once. Material: peripheral blood, obtained from a patient treated with radiotherapy plus ipilimumab. The receptors shown here come from a human donor with non-small cell lung cancer whose response to radiotherapy plus ipilimumab could not be evaluated. Some clones in this sample may be carry-over from other donors' samples. Both conserved end residues are part of each CDR3. The order of the fields is V gene, J gene, CDR3 protein.

V gene: TRBV4-3
J gene: TRBJ1-4
CDR3 protein: CASSPNGRAGEKLFF

V gene: TRBV2
J gene: TRBJ2-7
CDR3 protein: CASSHRQGAPHEQYF

V gene: TRBV19
J gene: TRBJ1-4
CDR3 protein: CASSIIQGGSEKLFF

V gene: TRBV28
J gene: TRBJ1-5
CDR3 protein: CASSYPGRFDQPQHF

V gene: TRBV27
J gene: TRBJ2-1
CDR3 protein: CASSFDGTGQLSYNEQFF

V gene: TRBV19
J gene: TRBJ2-2
CDR3 protein: CASTGAGGRRTGELFF

V gene: TRBV4-2
J gene: TRBJ1-6
CDR3 protein: CASSPGDNSPLHF

V gene: TRBV5-6
J gene: TRBJ2-2
CDR3 protein: CASSWGLAGLPNTGELFF

V gene: TRBV7-9
J gene: TRBJ1-4
CDR3 protein: CASGARATNEKLFF

V gene: TRBV19
J gene: TRBJ2-6
CDR3 protein: CASKDRGGSGANVLTF

V gene: TRBV14
J gene: TRBJ1-5
CDR3 protein: CASAATGDRQHF

V gene: TRBV4-3
J gene: TRBJ2-7
CDR3 protein: CASSQDLNSYEQYF

V gene: TRBV9
J gene: TRBJ1-5
CDR3 protein: CASSVQGGGQPQHF

V gene: TRBV18
J gene: TRBJ2-2
CDR3 protein: CASSPDRSNTGELFF

V gene: TRBV7-6
J gene: TRBJ2-1
CDR3 protein: CASSPAWGSVNEQFF

V gene: TRBV5-1
J gene: TRBJ1-5
CDR3 protein: CASSPRDRGYQPQHF

V gene: TRBV6-6
J gene: TRBJ2-7
CDR3 protein: CASSYWDRAEQYF

V gene: TRBV19
J gene: TRBJ2-1
CDR3 protein: CATSEGGYNEQFF

V gene: TRBV5-1
J gene: TRBJ2-7
CDR3 protein: CASSSRPTGTGLNYEQYF

V gene: TRBV5-1
J gene: TRBJ1-2
CDR3 protein: CASSSPGLPDGYTF

V gene: TRBV7-2
J gene: TRBJ1-3
CDR3 protein: CASSFLPRTGGGNTIYF

V gene: TRBV18
J gene: TRBJ2-2
CDR3 protein: CASWSGGATGELFF

V gene: TRBV2
J gene: TRBJ2-3
CDR3 protein: CASSEPGLAVSTDTQYF

V gene: TRBV4-1
J gene: TRBJ1-2
CDR3 protein: CASSQEGTAGSYGYTF

V gene: TRBV5-6
J gene: TRBJ1-1
CDR3 protein: CASSFILTNTEAFF

V gene: TRBV30
J gene: TRBJ1-5
CDR3 protein: CAWSVSIYQPQHF

V gene: TRBV28
J gene: TRBJ1-5
CDR3 protein: CASSYMRGNQPQHF

V gene: TRBV7-9
J gene: TRBJ2-3
CDR3 protein: CASSLTGTDTQYF

V gene: TRBV5-4
J gene: TRBJ1-2
CDR3 protein: CASSLAFGGYGYTF

V gene: TRBV5-1
J gene: TRBJ1-4
CDR3 protein: CASSPLTGGGYEKLFF

V gene: TRBV7-9
J gene: TRBJ1-1
CDR3 protein: CASSLGQVYPNTEAFF

V gene: TRBV4-1
J gene: TRBJ2-3
CDR3 protein: CASSQAWWSESQYF

V gene: TRBV5-6
J gene: TRBJ2-5
CDR3 protein: CASSYRGQVVETQYF

V gene: TRBV5-8
J gene: TRBJ1-4
CDR3 protein: CASSKGQGYEKLFF

V gene: TRBV7-6
J gene: TRBJ2-3
CDR3 protein: CASSSVTNTDTQYF

V gene: TRBV5-1
J gene: TRBJ2-2
CDR3 protein: CASSSRWGENTGELFF

V gene: TRBV5-1
J gene: TRBJ2-1
CDR3 protein: CASSFAAGDNEQFF

V gene: TRBV28
J gene: TRBJ1-6
CDR3 protein: CASSPGGGSPLHF

V gene: TRBV19
J gene: TRBJ1-5
CDR3 protein: CASSAPGTVSNQPQHF

V gene: TRBV18
J gene: TRBJ1-1
CDR3 protein: CASSPPTGGDVGAFF

V gene: TRBV28
J gene: TRBJ1-1
CDR3 protein: CASKEQGGANTEAFF

V gene: TRBV5-1
J gene: TRBJ2-7
CDR3 protein: CASSSNRDRLYEQYF

V gene: TRBV5-1
J gene: TRBJ2-2
CDR3 protein: CASSFLARQGRTGELFF

V gene: TRBV19
J gene: TRBJ2-1
CDR3 protein: CASRGRAYNEQFF

V gene: TRBV6-5
J gene: TRBJ1-3
CDR3 protein: CASSYGTGVGNTIYF

V gene: TRBV5-1
J gene: TRBJ1-2
CDR3 protein: CASSDGQNYGYTF

V gene: TRBV7-3
J gene: TRBJ2-2
CDR3 protein: CASSLPGGSGELFF

V gene: TRBV18
J gene: TRBJ2-2
CDR3 protein: CASSPQPWNTGELFF

V gene: TRBV9
J gene: TRBJ1-1
CDR3 protein: CASRKRGPEAFF

V gene: TRBV7-2
J gene: TRBJ1-2
CDR3 protein: CASSLSNSNYGYTF

V gene: TRBV4-3
J gene: TRBJ1-4
CDR3 protein: CASSQDGASGGAGEKLFF

V gene: TRBV20-1
J gene: TRBJ1-6
CDR3 protein: CSASGPILHF

V gene: TRBV18
J gene: TRBJ2-1
CDR3 protein: CASSPIGGGANNEQFF

V gene: TRBV5-1
J gene: TRBJ2-3
CDR3 protein: CASSLTNTQYF

V gene: TRBV6-5
J gene: TRBJ2-7
CDR3 protein: CASSSGQGASYEQYF

V gene: TRBV5-4
J gene: TRBJ2-3
CDR3 protein: CASSPSGATDTQYF

V gene: TRBV5-1
J gene: TRBJ2-3
CDR3 protein: CASSLAGATDTQYF

V gene: TRBV9
J gene: TRBJ2-7
CDR3 protein: CASSVGGARLEQYF

V gene: TRBV5-1
J gene: NA
CDR3 protein: CASSLGTSGVETQYF